This section outlines one TCR beta chain sequence together with its context. Its antigen is not known. One entry per CDR3 protein results from TCRdb running MiXCR on the reads. Of 400,000 to 600,000 distinct CDR3 sequences detected, more than 40% appear once; the ten largest clones hold 35% to 50%. This entry is derived from a study of T cell repertoires in cytomegalovirus infection. For the study at large: Well-studied HLA-B-restricted epitopes and recently identified HLA-C-restricted epitopes of CMV were both used in the study. Public TCR beta signatures marked donors with CMV infection and the matching HLA. Study-level results: Based on cumulative public TCR beta family frequency, carriers of CMV plus the relevant HLA were identified. HLA-C-restricted CMV-specific TCR beta clonotypes prevailed in the ex vivo response.

There are 14 residues in the CDR3. V lost 4 bases, J lost 7 bases, and 14 bases lay in between. Germline assignment: CDR1 SGHAT and CDR2 FQNNGV. The receptor's source is a human donor in good health (CMV status not recorded). Some clones in this sample may be carry-over from other donors' samples. The sample in question was cultured PBMCs, obtained from culture after CMV antigen stimulation. V gene TRBV11-2 combines with J gene TRBJ2-1, with no clear D. DNA for the CDR3: TGTGCCAGCAGCTCAGTCAAGAGTCGGAATGAGCAGTTCTTC. Its translation: CASSSVKSRNEQFF.